This entry is about one T cell receptor beta chain. Its specificity is not known. The data stem from a study of T cell responses to AZD1222 COVID-19 vaccine. Study-level findings and limits: Unmutated variant regions are reportedly targeted by nearly half of spike-specific TCRs.

Generated by immunoSEQ multiplex PCR, the TCRdb table keeps only in-frame clones and is missing some. The data contain 60,000 to 85,000 clones, 88% of them seen just once; the ten biggest clones take up more than 4.5%. Germline lookup yields CDR1 KGHSH and CDR2 LQKENI. The CDR3 length is 13 residues. V dropped 2 bases and J dropped 9; count of bases not matched to a gene: 2. Sequenced material: peripheral blood, taken 28 days after the second dose of the MenACWY control vaccine. The genes are TRBV18 and TRBJ1-1; 11 nucleotides agree with TRBD1. This TCR derives from an adult who received the MenACWY meningococcal vaccine as a control. The CDR3 bases are TGTGCCAGCTCACCAGGACAGGGGGCCCAAGCTTTCTTT. Amino acids: CASSPGQGAQAFF.